The entry below describes one TCR beta chain. Each CDR3 protein is one row after TCRdb ran MiXCR on the RT-PCR reads. The sample carries more than 150,000 distinct CDR3 sequences, about 24% recorded once. This sample was taken from a study of patients and donors after allogeneic stem cell transplantation. The length of the CDR3 is 16 residues. Germline V CDR1 and CDR2: ENHRY, SYGVKD. V lost 5 bases and J lost 5, with 19 bases in between. The J gene is TRBJ2-1, the V gene TRBV10-3, with D perhaps TRBD2 (6 bases). The clonotype was recovered from a human donor who was either an allogeneic HSCT recipient or a stem cell or donor lymphocyte infusion donor (not recorded which). It is not recorded whose cells these are; they may come from a transplant donor. What was sequenced was blood, either unsorted or a sorted T cell fraction (not recorded which). CDR3 loop: CAISKRLGTRDNEQFF. The CDR3 DNA sequence: TGTGCCATCAGTAAGAGGTTAGGGACTCGTGACAATGAGCAGTTCTTC.